This T cell receptor beta chain was found in a study of T cell changes during pregnancy in multiple sclerosis. The protocol was immunoSEQ multiplex PCR, while the TCRdb copy is restricted to in-frame clones and leaves out a portion. The sample includes 70,000 to 95,000 clones, roughly 91% of them seen just once. The TCR sequence derives from a female donor with multiple sclerosis, enrolled in a pregnancy study. Sequences were derived from peripheral blood, sampled in the first trimester of pregnancy.

This CDR3 reads CASSWQGFTSGNTIYF. The CDR3 DNA sequence: TGTGCCAGTAGTTGGCAGGGGTTTACCTCTGGAAACACCATATATTTT. The chain recombines TRBV19 with TRBJ1-3, with a possible D match to TRBD1 (6 bases). Trimming pared 5 bases from V and 0 bases from J, leaving 14 bases between. The V gene's germline CDR1 is LNHDA and CDR2 SQIVND (reference sequence). This CDR3 comprises 16 residues. Looking up the rest from reference TRBV19 and TRBJ1-3 gives the full variable domain: DGGITQSPKYLFRKEGQNVTLSCEQNLNHDAMYWYRQDPGQGLRLIYYSQIVNDFQKGDIAEGYSVSREKKESFPLTVTSAQKNPTAFYLCASSWQGFTSGNTIYFGEGSWLTVV.